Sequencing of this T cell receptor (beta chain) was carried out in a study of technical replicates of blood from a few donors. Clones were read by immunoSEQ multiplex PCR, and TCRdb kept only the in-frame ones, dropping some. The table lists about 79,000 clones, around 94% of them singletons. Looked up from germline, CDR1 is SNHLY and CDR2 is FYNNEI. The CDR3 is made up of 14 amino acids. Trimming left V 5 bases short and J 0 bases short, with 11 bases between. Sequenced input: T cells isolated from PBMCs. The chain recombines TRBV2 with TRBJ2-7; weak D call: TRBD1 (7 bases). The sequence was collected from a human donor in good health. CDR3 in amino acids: CASSRGTDSYEQYF. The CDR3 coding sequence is TGTGCCAGCAGTCGCGGGACAGACTCCTACGAGCAGTACTTC.